This TCR beta chain was observed in a study of shared clonotypes between healthy human individuals. Study-wide results and limits: On the whole, naive subsets had larger estimated richness than memory subsets had. Sampling involved blood alone; tissue repertoires likely differ. The naive CD4 repertoires of four donors were compared, and approximately 5% of clonotypes were shared.

The input for sorted-subset replicate PCRs was about 210 ng DNA, about 29,000 T cell genomes. Using immunoSEQ multiplex PCR, the repertoire was profiled, and TCRdb retains in-frame clones only, with some absent. The repertoire holds 2 million to 3 million clones, with over 85% as singletons. About this clone: Its antigen is unidentified. Other nucleotide sequences from this sample produce the same CDR3.

This TCR was recovered from a man between 18 and 29 years old in good health. Some clones in this sample may be carry-over from other donors' samples. The sequenced material came from naive CD4+ T cells from PBMCs. Subset noted: CD45RA+ positively selected.

The CDR3 nucleotides read TGCGCCAGCAGCCTCGACAGGGCTGGAAACACCATATATTTT. Protein sequence: CASSLDRAGNTIYF. The rearrangement links TRBV5-1 to TRBJ1-3, with 7 bases lining up with TRBD1. This CDR3 spans 14 amino acids. The germline CDR1 and CDR2 sequences are SGHRS and YFSETQ. Losses at the gene ends were 4 bases for V and 2 bases for J; bases not matched to a gene: 3.